This section outlines one T cell receptor beta chain sequence together with its context. It has no known antigen specificity. Base qualities are not at hand, and no much larger clone is one base apart. The cohort was made up of under 800 healthy bone marrow donors. At the time of sampling, all cohort members were nominally healthy, though unrecorded immune exposures were likely present. The donor was CMV seropositive and was included in the group of 250 to 300 seropositive cohort members. Each donor provided a peripheral blood sample, and peripheral blood mononuclear cells were used for TCR beta sequencing. The Qiagen DNeasy Blood Extraction Kit was used to extract genomic DNA from the blood cell samples. These data come from a study of cytomegalovirus exposure and HLA in healthy donors (dated by TCRdb to about 2017). Background on the whole study: According to an earlier analysis of several hundred of the donors, about 179 million T cells yielded 117 million unique TCR beta sequences and approximately 300 Gb of sequence data. Roughly 300 gigabases of sequencing data and around 85 million unique TCR sequences made up an early release that covered 500 to 700 HLA-typed donors. Of the 350 to 450 genotyped donors, about 80% fell in the genetic ancestry cluster associated with self-reported Caucasian donors. The study aimed to test whether signatures of past pathogen exposure could be identified by cataloging public T cell receptors. Using immunosequencing, the study profiled T cell repertoires from 500 to 800 subjects and related those repertoires to cytomegalovirus serostatus. Along with the roughly 610-subject first cohort, a separate validation cohort of more than 90 different subjects was used. The study combined high-throughput TCR immunosequencing, statistical association of individual TCRs with disease status, and machine learning to predict cytomegalovirus infection status. A later analysis re-analyzed previously published TCR beta repertoires from roughly 630 donors and added high-resolution HLA genotyping to study TCR occurrence patterns. Rather than drawing on any new phenotypic data, the later analysis identified candidate immune exposures from TCR beta sequences and the way those sequences occurred across donors. An earlier analysis of several hundred of the donors applied high-throughput TCR beta sequencing to assess whether each TCR beta V gene segment acted as functional or pseudogenic. Alongside the repertoire data, information on donor age, sex, ethnicity and CMV serostatus was compiled. A later genetic analysis used genome-wide SNP genotypes for about 55% of the 666 donors, treating that subset as a discovery cohort. Every discovery cohort repertoire had been produced on one sequencing platform. Both class I and class II loci were covered by HLA typing, at four-digit resolution. Typing coverage varied by locus: roughly 629-630 donors for A, B, C, DRB1 and DQB1; 522 for DQA1; over 600 for DPA1; more than 450 for DPB1. Roughly 5 DR-DQ haplotypes were treated as single units for association and clustering because of strong linkage in the cohort. Among 300 to 500 genotyped donors of the cohort, an average of roughly 230,000 unique TCR beta nucleotide sequences was sequenced per donor, of which roughly 18% were non-productive. The study at large found these results: About 17 rarely observed V segments, including chromosome 9 orphons, were excluded from the earlier analysis of a few hundred of the donors because counts were too low. Because HLA typing was unavailable for some donors at each locus, only the typed subset was used in association tests. An association between a missense DCLRE1C variant and V-gene and J-gene trimming of TCR beta chains was found in a later genetic analysis and replicated in an independent cohort. Roughly uniform sequencing depth across donors was assumed in presence/absence analyses, although this assumption may not hold. A further reported finding was that TCR beta sequences accurately predicted the HLA-A and HLA-B alleles for most subjects in the first cohort. Immune exposure information for the cohort was limited to CMV serostatus. Cytomegalovirus status was reported to be diagnosed by the classifier with high specificity and sensitivity in both the original and validation cohorts. At a false discovery rate of 0.05, a later analysis linked around 17,000 TCR beta sequences to specific HLA alleles. In a later genetic analysis, fewer N-insertions in productive TCRs were reported among donors in an Asian-associated ancestry cluster than the roughly 700-donor mean. A later analysis found that HLA-associated TCR beta chains were more clonally expanded and had lower generation probabilities than equally common non-associated chains. According to a later analysis, TCR association rates differed among HLA loci, with DRB1 alleles showing the most associated TCRs and HLA-C alleles showing the fewest. Some IMGT-functional V segments, including TRBV6-2 and TRBV6-3, could not be distinguished by the 87-base-pair reads and were therefore excluded. Correlated functional status among segregating V segments might reflect linkage disequilibrium, but an unknown experimental factor could not be ruled out. Across donors, most TCR sequences were observed very rarely, whereas some public TCRs were present in many individuals. In this cohort, only TCR beta chains were sequenced, and detectable features were limited by the absence of alpha or paired-chain data. Strong co-occurrence of HLA alleles, especially DR and DQ, made assigning TCR associations to individual alleles difficult. A cluster of highly shared sequence variants was judged likely to be a technical artifact of the sequencing pipeline. In the study, 150 to 200 TCR beta chains were listed as associated with cytomegalovirus. In vitro tests confirmed that a few of the cytomegalovirus-associated TCR beta chains recognize cytomegalovirus antigens. According to the authors, the approach could potentially be generalized to other disease states and immunological phenotypes. Broadly in line with IMGT annotations, most TCR beta V segments showed up in productive rearrangements about 87% or about 30% of the time in an earlier analysis of under 700 of the donors. In a later analysis, most CMV-associated TCR beta chains were found to appear HLA-restricted, with HLA associations seemingly driven largely by CMV exposure. A later analysis reported that several top co-occurrence clusters appeared linked to parvovirus B19, influenza, CMV and Epstein-Barr virus.

Libraries were prepared through the immunoSEQ multiplex PCR assay. For the multiplex PCR, a mixture combining 60 forward primers for TCR Vbeta segments and 13 reverse primers for TCR Jbeta segments was used. The CDR3 region of rearranged TCR beta genes was amplified from genomic DNA with a multiplex PCR assay. The amplified TCR beta libraries were sequenced on the Illumina HiSeq System as 87-base-pair reads. In the original analysis: A later analysis counted tens of millions of unique TCR beta chains across the roughly 700 repertoires, and some 11 million of these chains were shared by at least two donors. A nearest-neighbor algorithm error-corrected the raw reads and collapsed the reads into unique sequences, merging closely related sequences to remove PCR and sequencing errors. To assign V, D and J gene segments, CDR3 sequences were aligned to IMGT reference sequences. Each retained sequence needed at least a six-nucleotide match to both a V gene segment and a J gene segment. Rearrangements were classified as productive when the CDR3 lacked stop codons and remained in frame with V and J, and all other rearrangements were classified as non-productive. Following IMGT convention, CDR3 was defined as the stretch from the second conserved V-encoded cysteine to the conserved J-encoded phenylalanine. The earlier analysis of about 640 of the donors excluded any sequence lacking an unambiguous match to a single V gene segment. In an earlier analysis of 587 of the donors, V segments were called functional above 56.7% productive rearrangements and were called segregating when the between-donor standard deviation exceeded 5%. A statistical classification framework was developed to diagnose cytomegalovirus status using the catalog of TCR beta chain sequences. A later analysis assigned V and J genes by comparing TCR nucleotide sequences with IMGT/GENE-DB human TR gene sequences. The TCRdist pipeline was used in a later analysis to assign CDR3 sequences and most-parsimonious VDJ recombination scenarios. In a later analysis, every TCR beta chain was defined by the combination of its CDR3 amino acid sequence and its V-gene family, and reads without a unique V-gene family were dropped. As a way to deal with suspected cross-contamination and a sequencing artifact, a later analysis dropped nearly 600 nucleotide sequences that were highly shared and had low generation probability. For each public chain, a later analysis derived a clonal expansion index from normalized ranks of inferred template counts within each repertoire. Generation probabilities in a later analysis came from a VDJ recombination model fitted to out-of-frame rearrangements, and those results were checked against IGoR. Hypergeometric tests were used in a later analysis to score TCR-TCR, TCR-HLA and TCR-CMV co-occurrence, with a repertoire-size bias correction applied to the TCR pairs. In a later analysis, false discovery rates were estimated by permuting HLA or CMV assignments 20 times. In a later analysis, co-occurring TCRs were grouped with DBSCAN, and TCRdist sequence similarity was added when clustering was performed within HLA-allele-positive subsets. Co-occurrence clustering excluded repertoires with fewer than 30,000 or more than 120,000 public chains, plus five with anomalous nucleotide sharing. Held by TCRdb, this immuneACCESS table contains in-frame sequences only and omits some clones. Under half of the omission traces to an unresolved V gene where checked; the cause of the rest is unknown. The DNA gave D and trimming, while V, J and clone size come from that table. Recorded for this sample are 120,000 or so clones; more than 60% of them occurred a single time. In total, the top ten clones hold more than 7.5% of the sample.

Inclusive of the bounding cysteine and phenylalanine, the CDR3 is 16 residues long. The DNA shown is the 48-base CDR3, in frame from base 1. V sheds 4 bases and J sheds 0 bases, leaving 15 bases between their ends. From a lookup of the germline V gene, CDR1 and CDR2 are MNHNS and SASEGT. Sample: PBMCs. The chain links TRBV6-1 with TRBJ1-1; the D gene is perhaps TRBD1, on 6 matching bases. The origin of this receptor is a woman between 45 and 65 years old in good health and CMV-seropositive. DNA sequence: TGTGCCAGCAGTGGGTCATCTTCAGGGGTGAACACTGAAGCTTTCTTT. It translates as CASSGSSSGVNTEAFF.